This record concerns one T cell receptor beta chain sequence. Possible read error: a much larger clone is one base away. This sample is part of a study of shared clonotypes between healthy human individuals. Sorted-subset replicate PCR reactions contained approximately 190 ng DNA, corresponding to some 29,000 T cell genomes. Sequencing was performed with immunoSEQ multiplex PCR; in TCRdb, only in-frame clones are kept and a portion is missing. The sample holds 900,000 to 1,200,000 clones, approximately 80% seen once. The CDR3 contains 14 residues. The germline CDR1 and CDR2 sequences are SGHVS and FQNEAQ. V was pared by 4 bases and J by 1 base, with 3 bases of the junction left unmatched.

This clonotype originated in a man between 18 and 35 years old in good health. Some clones in this sample may be carry-over from other donors' samples. The chain joins TRBV7-8 to TRBJ1-1, with 7 bases matching TRBD1. Source material: memory CD4+ T cells from PBMCs. Subset denoted: CD45RA-negative fraction. CDR3 loop: CASSSYRGNTEAFF. CDR3 DNA sequence: TGTGCCAGCAGCTCTTACAGGGGGAACACTGAAGCTTTCTTT.